The rows below give T cell receptor beta chains drawn from one sample of a study of post-analysis software for immune sequencing data. Each CDR3 protein is one row after TCRdb ran MiXCR on the PCR reads. Among hundreds of thousands of distinct CDR3 sequences listed, 25% to 30% were seen once. The sample comprised blood. Source of these receptors: a girl aged 5 to 17 with multiple sclerosis. The CDR3 runs from the conserved cysteine through the conserved F or W. Each record gives: clone size, J gene, V gene, D gene, CDR3 DNA, CDR3 protein. The D gene is left open where the match is weak. Some rows mark clone size as missing; the rest say once, few, many or name a class of expanded clone.

few TRBJ2-7 TRBV7-2 . TGTGCCAGCAGCCTCCTGTCGAGGAACGAGCAGTACTTC CASSLLSRNEQYF
few TRBJ2-5 TRBV20-1 . TGCAGTGTTTCGCGTCCGGCGGGGGAGACCCAGTACTTC CSVSRPAGETQYF
. TRBJ1-1 TRBV7-9 . TGTGCCAGCAGCTTCATTGGGAAGGACACTGAAGCTTTCTTT CASSFIGKDTEAFF
. TRBJ1-5 TRBV5-1 TRBD1 TGCGCCAGCAGCTCGGGGGACAGGGATCAGCCCCAGCATTTT CASSSGDRDQPQHF
few TRBJ2-3 TRBV20-1 . TGCAGTGCTAGGCACTCGGGGCGAGATTTCTCCACAGATACGCAGTATTTT CSARHSGRDFSTDTQYF
. TRBJ2-5 TRBV20-1 . TGCAGGGCTAGAAATGGGAGAGAGACCCAGTACTTC CRARNGRETQYF
few TRBJ1-1 TRBV13 . TGTGCCAGCAGACAAACCTGGGGGGCAGGGCCAATGAACACTGAAGCTTTCTTT CASRQTWGAGPMNTEAFF
. TRBJ2-3 TRBV12-3/TRBV12-4 . TGTGCCAGCAGGAGGGGAGCAGATACGCAGTATTTT CASRRGADTQYF
. TRBJ2-7 TRBV20-1 . TGCAGTGCTAGAGAACAGGGTTCGGGGGAGCAGTACTTC CSAREQGSGEQYF
. TRBJ2-2 TRBV29-1 . TGCAGCGTTGAGGCCGGGATGAACACCGGGGAGCTGTTTTTT CSVEAGMNTGELFF
few TRBJ1-5 TRBV12-3/TRBV12-4 . TGTGCCAGCAGTTTAGCTGGAGCCTTGAATAGGAATCAGCCCCAGCATTTT CASSLAGALNRNQPQHF
few TRBJ2-4 TRBV7-2 . TGTGCCAGCAGCTTGGTTGGTGACATTCAGTACTTC CASSLVGDIQYF
. TRBJ2-6 TRBV11-2 TRBD1 TGTGCCAGCAGCTTAGGGGGTCAGGGGGCGTCTGGGGCCAACGTCCTGACTTTC CASSLGGQGASGANVLTF
. TRBJ1-5 TRBV7-2 . TGTGCCAGCAGCTTACTATCCCGGGGGAACAATCAGCCCCAGCATTTT CASSLLSRGNNQPQHF
. TRBJ1-5 TRBV2 TRBD1 TGTGCCAGCATAGGGACTAAGACAGGGTCCAATCAGCCCCAGCATTTT CASIGTKTGSNQPQHF
few TRBJ1-5 TRBV20-1 TRBD1 TGCAGTGCTCAACAGGGGAGCAGCAATCAGCCCCAGCATTTT CSAQQGSSNQPQHF
few TRBJ2-7 TRBV6-2/TRBV6-3 TRBD1 TGTGCCAGCAGTTACCATCAACGACAGGGGACCTACGAGCAGTACTTC CASSYHQRQGTYEQYF
. TRBJ2-1 TRBV29-1 TRBD2 TGCAGCGTCGGGGGGGTTATAACCAATGAGCAGTTCTTC CSVGGVITNEQFF
. TRBJ2-5 TRBV7-2 TRBD2 TGTGCCAGCAGCCCGGGACTACCCCAGGTGGAAGAGACCCAGTACTTC CASSPGLPQVEETQYF
. TRBJ2-1 TRBV7-9 . TGTGCCAGCAGAGGTAGGGGGGACAACTACAATGAGCAGTTCTTC CASRGRGDNYNEQFF
. TRBJ2-3 TRBV11-2 TRBD1 TGTGCCAGCAGCCCCGAGGGGGCGTCGGCAGATACGCAGTATTTT CASSPEGASADTQYF
. TRBJ2-1 TRBV6-5 . TGTGCCAGCAGGCCGGCTGTCTACAATGAGCAGTTCTTC CASRPAVYNEQFF
once TRBJ2-3 TRBV28 TRBD2 TGTGCCAGCAGTTCACGGGAGGGAAGCACAGATACGCAGTATTTT CASSSREGSTDTQYF
. TRBJ2-3 TRBV6-2/TRBV6-3 . TGTGTCAGCAGTTATGTGCGTCCAGGGAGGACAGATACGCAGTATTTT CVSSYVRPGRTDTQYF
. TRBJ2-1 TRBV28 . TGTGCCAGCAGTACGGGAGCGGCGAATGAGCAGTTCTTC CASSTGAANEQFF
. TRBJ2-3 TRBV12-3/TRBV12-4 . TGTGCCAGCAGTTTTCAGCCCACAGATACGCAGTATTTT CASSFQPTDTQYF
. TRBJ2-7 TRBV6-5 . TGTGCCAGCAGTTACTCGGGAGGGGGGGCTCATTCCTACGAGCAGTACTTC CASSYSGGGAHSYEQYF
many TRBJ2-5 TRBV15 . TGTGCCACCAGCAGATCCGAGGGGACCCAGTACTTC CATSRSEGTQYF
. TRBJ1-1 TRBV29-1 . TGCAGCGCCGGTGGGTCAAGAGGCACTGAAGCTTTCTTT CSAGGSRGTEAFF